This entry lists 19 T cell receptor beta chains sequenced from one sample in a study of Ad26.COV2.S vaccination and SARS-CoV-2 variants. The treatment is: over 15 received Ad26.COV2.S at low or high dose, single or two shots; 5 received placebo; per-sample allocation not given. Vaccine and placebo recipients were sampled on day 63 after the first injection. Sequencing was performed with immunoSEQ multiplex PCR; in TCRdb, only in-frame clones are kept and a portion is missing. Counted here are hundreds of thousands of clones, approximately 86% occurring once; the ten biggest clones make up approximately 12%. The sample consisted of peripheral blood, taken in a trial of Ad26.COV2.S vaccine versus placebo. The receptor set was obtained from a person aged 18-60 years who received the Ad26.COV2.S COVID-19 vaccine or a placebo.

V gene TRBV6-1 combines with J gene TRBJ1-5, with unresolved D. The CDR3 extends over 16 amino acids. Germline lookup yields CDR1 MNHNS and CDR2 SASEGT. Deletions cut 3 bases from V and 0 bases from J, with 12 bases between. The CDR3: CASSEVRPYSNQPQHF. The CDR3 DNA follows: TGTGCCAGCAGTGAGGTCAGACCGTATAGCAATCAGCCCCAGCATTTT.

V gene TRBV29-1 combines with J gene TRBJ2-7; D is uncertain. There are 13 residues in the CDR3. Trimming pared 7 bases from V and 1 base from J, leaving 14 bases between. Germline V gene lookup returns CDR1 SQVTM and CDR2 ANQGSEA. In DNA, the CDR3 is TGCAGCGCCGACCCGGCGGTATCCTACGAGCAGTACTTC. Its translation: CSADPAVSYEQYF.

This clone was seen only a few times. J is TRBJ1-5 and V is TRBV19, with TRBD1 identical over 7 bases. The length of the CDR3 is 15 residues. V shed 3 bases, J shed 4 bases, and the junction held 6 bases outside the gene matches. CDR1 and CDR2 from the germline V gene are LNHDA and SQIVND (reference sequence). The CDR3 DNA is TGTGCCAGTAGTATCCCGGGACAGCGGAATCAGCCCCAGCATTTT. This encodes CASSIPGQRNQPQHF.

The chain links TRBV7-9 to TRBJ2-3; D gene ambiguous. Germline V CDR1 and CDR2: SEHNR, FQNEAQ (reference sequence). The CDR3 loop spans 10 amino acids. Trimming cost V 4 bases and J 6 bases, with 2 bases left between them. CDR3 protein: CASSSDTQYF. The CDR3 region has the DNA TGTGCCAGCAGCTCTGATACGCAGTATTTT.

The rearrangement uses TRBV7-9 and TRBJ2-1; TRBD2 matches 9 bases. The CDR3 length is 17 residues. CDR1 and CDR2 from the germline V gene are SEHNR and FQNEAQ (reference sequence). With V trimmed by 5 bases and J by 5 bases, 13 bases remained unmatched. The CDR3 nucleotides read TGTGCCAGCAGCCTCCTGAGGGCTAGCGGGACAGACAATGAGCAGTTCTTC. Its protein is CASSLLRASGTDNEQFF.

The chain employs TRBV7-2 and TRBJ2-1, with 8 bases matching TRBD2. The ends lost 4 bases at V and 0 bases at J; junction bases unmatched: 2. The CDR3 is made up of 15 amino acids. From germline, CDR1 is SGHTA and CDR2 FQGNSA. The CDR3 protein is CASSWTSFSYNEQFF. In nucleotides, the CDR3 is TGTGCCAGCAGCTGGACTAGCTTCTCCTACAATGAGCAGTTCTTC. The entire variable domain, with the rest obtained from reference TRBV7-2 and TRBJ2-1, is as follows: GAGVSQSPSNKVTEKGKDVELRCDPISGHTALYWYRQSLGQGLEFLIYFQGNSAPDKSGLPSDRFSAERTGGSVSTLTIQRTQQEDSAVYLCASSWTSFSYNEQFFGPGTRLTVL.

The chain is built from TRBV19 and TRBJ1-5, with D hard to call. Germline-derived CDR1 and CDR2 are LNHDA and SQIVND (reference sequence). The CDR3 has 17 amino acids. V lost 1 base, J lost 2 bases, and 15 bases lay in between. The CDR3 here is CASSIGPQGLGNQPQHF. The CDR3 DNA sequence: TGTGCCAGTAGTATAGGCCCCCAAGGGTTGGGCAATCAGCCCCAGCATTTT.

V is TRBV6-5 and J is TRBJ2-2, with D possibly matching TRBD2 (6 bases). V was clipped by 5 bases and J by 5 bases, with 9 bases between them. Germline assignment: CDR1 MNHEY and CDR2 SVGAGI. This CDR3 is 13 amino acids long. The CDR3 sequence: CASSKRGTGELFF. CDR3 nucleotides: TGTGCCAGCAGTAAACGGGGGACCGGGGAGCTGTTTTTT.

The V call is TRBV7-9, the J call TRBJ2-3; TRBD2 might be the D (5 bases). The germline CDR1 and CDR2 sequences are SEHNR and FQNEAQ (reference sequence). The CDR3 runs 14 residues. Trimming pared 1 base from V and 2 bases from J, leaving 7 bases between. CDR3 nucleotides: TGTGCCAGCAGCTTAGGGGAGAACACAGATACGCAGTATTTT. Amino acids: CASSLGENTDTQYF.

The CDR3 protein is CASSPGTSGTPVYEQYF. CDR3 sequence (DNA): TGCGCCAGCAGCCCCGGGACTAGCGGAACCCCCGTCTACGAGCAGTACTTC. V gene TRBV5-1 combines with J gene TRBJ2-7, with 11 bases aligning to TRBD2. Trimming cost V 4 bases and J 3 bases; bases outside gene matches: 12. CDR1 SGHRS and CDR2 YFSETQ come from the germline V gene. This CDR3 region has 17 residues.

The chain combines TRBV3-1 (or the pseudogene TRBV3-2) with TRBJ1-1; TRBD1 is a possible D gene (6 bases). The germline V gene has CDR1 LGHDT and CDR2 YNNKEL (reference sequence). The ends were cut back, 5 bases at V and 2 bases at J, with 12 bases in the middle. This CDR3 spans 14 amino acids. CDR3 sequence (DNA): TGTGCCAGCAGCTTGGGACACGTTAACACTGAAGCTTTCTTT. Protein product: CASSLGHVNTEAFF.

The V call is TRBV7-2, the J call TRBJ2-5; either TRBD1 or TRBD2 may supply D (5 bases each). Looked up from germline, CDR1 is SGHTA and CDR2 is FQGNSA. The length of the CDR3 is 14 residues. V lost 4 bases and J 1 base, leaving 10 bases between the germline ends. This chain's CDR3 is CASSWTGPQETQYF. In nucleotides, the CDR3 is TGTGCCAGCAGCTGGACGGGACCCCAAGAGACCCAGTACTTC.

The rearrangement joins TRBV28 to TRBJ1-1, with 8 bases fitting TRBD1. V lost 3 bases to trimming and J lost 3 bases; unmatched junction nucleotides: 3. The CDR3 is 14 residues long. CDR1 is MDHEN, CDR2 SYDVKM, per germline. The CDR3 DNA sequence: TGTGCCAGCAGTTTCACGACAGGGGACACTGAAGCTTTCTTT. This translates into CASSFTTGDTEAFF.

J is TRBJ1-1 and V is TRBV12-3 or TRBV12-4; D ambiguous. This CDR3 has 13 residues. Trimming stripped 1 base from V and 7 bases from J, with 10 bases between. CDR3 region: CASSLVLVGEAFF. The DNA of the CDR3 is TGTGCCAGCAGTTTAGTGCTCGTGGGTGAAGCTTTCTTT.

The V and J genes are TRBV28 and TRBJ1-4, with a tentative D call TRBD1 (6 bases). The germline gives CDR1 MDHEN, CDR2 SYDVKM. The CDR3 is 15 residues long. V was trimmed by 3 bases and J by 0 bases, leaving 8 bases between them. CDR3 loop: CASSLDSATNEKLFF. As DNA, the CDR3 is TGTGCCAGCAGTTTGGACAGCGCAACTAATGAAAAACTGTTTTTT.

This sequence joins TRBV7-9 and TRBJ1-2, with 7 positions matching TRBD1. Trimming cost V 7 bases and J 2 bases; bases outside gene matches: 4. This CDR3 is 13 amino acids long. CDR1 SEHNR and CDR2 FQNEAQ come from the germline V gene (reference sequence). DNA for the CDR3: TGTGCCAGCAATCCGACAGGGAACTATGGCTACACCTTC. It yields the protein CASNPTGNYGYTF.

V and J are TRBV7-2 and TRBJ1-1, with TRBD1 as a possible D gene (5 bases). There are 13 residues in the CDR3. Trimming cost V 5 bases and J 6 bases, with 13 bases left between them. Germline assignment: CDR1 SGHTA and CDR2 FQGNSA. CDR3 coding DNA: TGTGCCAGCAGCCTAATCGGGGGACCTGAAGCTTTCTTT. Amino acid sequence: CASSLIGGPEAFF.

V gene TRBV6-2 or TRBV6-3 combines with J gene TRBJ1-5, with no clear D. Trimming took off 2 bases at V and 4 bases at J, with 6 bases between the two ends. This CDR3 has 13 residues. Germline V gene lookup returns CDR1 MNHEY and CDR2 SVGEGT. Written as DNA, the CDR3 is TGTGCCAGCAGTTACGATGGGAATCAGCCCCAGCATTTT. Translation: CASSYDGNQPQHF.

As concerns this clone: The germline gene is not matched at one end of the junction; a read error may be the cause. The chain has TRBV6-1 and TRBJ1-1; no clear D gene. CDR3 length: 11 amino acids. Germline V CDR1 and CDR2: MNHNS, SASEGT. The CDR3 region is CASSENRGSGF. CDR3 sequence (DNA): TGTGCCAGCAGTGAAAATCGAGGCAGCGGATTT.